The entry below describes one T cell receptor beta chain. The entry originates in a study of shared T cell receptors in the human thymus. Sequencing was performed with immunoSEQ multiplex PCR; in TCRdb, only in-frame clones are kept and a portion is missing. Among hundreds of thousands of clones listed, 95% were seen once. The sequenced material came from thymocytes. The receptor comes from a human donor.

The CDR3 nucleotides read TGTGCCAGCAGCTCCACCGGGACTAGCGGGAGCGCAGATGGCAATGAGCAGTTCTTC. This codes for CASSSTGTSGSADGNEQFF. The chain links TRBV7-2 to TRBJ2-1, with TRBD2 matching over 14 bases. The CDR3 is 19 residues long. Losses at the gene ends were 4 bases for V and 6 bases for J; bases not matched to a gene: 14. Germline V gene data show CDR1 as SGHTA and CDR2 as FQGNSA.